This is a list of T cell receptor beta chains from one sample in a study of T cell responses to AZD1222 COVID-19 vaccine. Assay: immunoSEQ multiplex PCR; the TCRdb copy retains only in-frame clones and omits some. Found here are roughly 200,000 clones, around 94% of them singletons; the top ten hold over 1.5%. Sequencing used peripheral blood, obtained 28 days after the second dose of the MenACWY control vaccine. Source of these receptors: an adult who received the MenACWY meningococcal vaccine as a control. Both conserved end residues are part of each CDR3. D genes are given only for firm matches.

TRBD2,TRBJ2-3,TRBV7-2,16,TGTGCCAGCAGCTCGTTCACTAGCGCTAGCACAGATACGCAGTATTTT,CASSSFTSASTDTQYF
.,TRBJ1-5,TRBV6-5,16,TGTGCCAGCAGTTACTCGATTGCCGGTGCGGGGCAGCCCCAGCATTTT,CASSYSIAGAGQPQHF
.,TRBJ2-7,TRBV5-4,14,TGTGCCAGCAGCTTGGGGTCCGGGGACTACGAGCAGTACTTC,CASSLGSGDYEQYF
TRBD1,TRBJ1-1,TRBV6-5,11,TGTGCCATCCTCAGGGGGACTGAAGCTTTCTTT,CAILRGTEAFF
.,TRBJ2-3,TRBV6-1,15,TGTGCCAGCAGTGATCCTGCGGGAACCACAGATACGCAGTATTTT,CASSDPAGTTDTQYF
.,TRBJ2-1,TRBV7-9,16,TGTGCCAGCAGCTTAATAGCCAGCGACTTTTACAATGAGCAGTTCTTC,CASSLIASDFYNEQFF
TRBD2,TRBJ2-5,TRBV2,17,TGTGCCAGCAGGTTTGCTAGCGGGAGCGTACCACAAGAGACCCAGTACTTC,CASRFASGSVPQETQYF
.,TRBJ2-7,TRBV5-1,13,TGCGCCAGCAGCGCCGGGACATCTTACGAGCAGTACTTC,CASSAGTSYEQYF
TRBD1,TRBJ2-1,TRBV24-1,16,TGTGCCACCAGTGATTTTTCCCTTACAGGGGGCGATGAGCAGTTCTTC,CATSDFSLTGGDEQFF
TRBD1,TRBJ1-6,TRBV5-1,17,TGCGCCAGCAGCCCGGGACAGCCCAAGACCTTTGGGTCACCCCTCCACTTT,CASSPGQPKTFGSPLHF